This is a list of T cell receptor beta chains from one sample in a study of T cells after yellow fever vaccination. TCRdb passed the 5' RACE reads through MiXCR, listing each CDR3 protein once. This table has about 300,000 distinct CDR3 sequences, about 6.9% appearing once. Specimen: PBMCs, collected roughly seven weeks after the first yellow fever vaccination. These receptors were obtained from a man between 18 and 35 years old who received the YFV17D yellow fever vaccine. Both conserved end residues are part of each CDR3. The D gene is left open where the match is weak. Clone size, where shown, is once, few, many, or a class for clones that have expanded.

clone_size | d_call | j_call | v_call | cdr3_nt | cdr3_aa
many | NA | TRBJ2-6 | TRBV15 | TGTGCCACCAGGGACTCTGGGGCCAACGTCCTGACTTTC | CATRDSGANVLTF
many | TRBD2 | TRBJ2-7 | TRBV12-3/TRBV12-4 | TGTGCCAGCAGTTTCCCTAGCGGGTTGACGGAGCAGTACTTC | CASSFPSGLTEQYF
many | NA | TRBJ2-1 | TRBV9 | TGTGCCAGCAGCGTGCGAGAATACAAGTACAATGAGCAGTTCTTC | CASSVREYKYNEQFF
NA | NA | TRBJ2-7 | TRBV18 | TGTGCCAGCTCACCGGCGGACCCGACCTACGAGCAGTACTTC | CASSPADPTYEQYF
few | NA | TRBJ2-5 | TRBV7-2 | TGTGCCAGCAGGGAGGGGGCGAAGGAGACCCAGTACTTC | CASREGAKETQYF
many | NA | TRBJ2-7 | TRBV7-2 | TGTGCCAGCAGCGCCGGGGGCCCCAGCACCGAGCAGTACTTC | CASSAGGPSTEQYF
NA | NA | TRBJ1-1 | TRBV27 | TGTGCCAGCGGGCCAAACATAGGGCCGACTGAAGCTTTCTTT | CASGPNIGPTEAFF
NA | NA | TRBJ2-7 | TRBV18 | TGTGCCAGCTCTCCGTTGATGGGACTCAACTCCTACGAGCAGTACTTC | CASSPLMGLNSYEQYF
NA | TRBD2 | TRBJ2-1 | TRBV4-1 | TGCGACAGCAGCCAACCTCTACTAGCGGGGAGACCCCTTTCGGTCAATGAGCAGTTCTTC | CDSSQPLLAGRPLSVNEQFF
many | NA | TRBJ2-5 | TRBV4-2 | TGTGCCAGCAGCCAACAGGGATCAGAGACCCAGTACTTC | CASSQQGSETQYF
many | TRBD2 | TRBJ2-1 | TRBV7-2 | TGTGCCAGCAGCTTCCTCGGGACTAGCGGTAACAATGAGCAGTTCTTC | CASSFLGTSGNNEQFF
few | NA | TRBJ2-5 | TRBV30 | TGTGCCTGGAGTGTGGACAGACTTTACCAAGAGACCCAGTACTTC | CAWSVDRLYQETQYF
many | NA | TRBJ1-5 | TRBV7-2 | TGTGCCAGCAGCGCTTACAATCAACCCCAGCATTTT | CASSAYNQPQHF
many | NA | TRBJ1-1 | TRBV5-1 | TGCGCCAGCAGCTTGGCCGGGCTTAGTTTGAACACTGAAGCTTTCTTT | CASSLAGLSLNTEAFF
few | TRBD2 | TRBJ2-2 | TRBV19 | TGTGCCAGTAGGCAAAGGACTAGCTCGAACACCGGGGAGCTGTTTTTT | CASRQRTSSNTGELFF
NA | NA | TRBJ1-6 | TRBV11-3 | TGTGCCAGCAGCTTATTCCTCAATTCACCCCTCCACTTT | CASSLFLNSPLHF
few | TRBD1 | TRBJ2-7 | TRBV19 | TGTGCCAGTAGTATAGACGGGACAGGGAGATCCTACGAGCAGTACTTC | CASSIDGTGRSYEQYF
NA | NA | TRBJ2-3 | TRBV20-1 | TGCTGTGCTAGAGATGCGCCACAGGGAAGCACAGATACGCAGTATTTT | CCARDAPQGSTDTQYF
few | TRBD1 | TRBJ2-1 | TRBV28 | TGTGCCAGCAGCCTGACAGGGTCGAGTGAGCAGTTCTTC | CASSLTGSSEQFF
few | TRBD2 | TRBJ2-3 | TRBV7-2 | TGTGCCAGCAGCCCCCTAGCGGGGGGGCCTGGGGATACGCAGTATTTT | CASSPLAGGPGDTQYF
few | TRBD1 | TRBJ1-6 | TRBV5-6 | TGTGCCAGCAGCTTAAACAGGGGGCTCGATTCACCCCTCCACTTT | CASSLNRGLDSPLHF
NA | NA | TRBJ2-1 | TRBV5-1 | TGCGCCAGCAGCCCCGACAGGTCCTACAATGAGCAGTTCTTC | CASSPDRSYNEQFF
many | NA | TRBJ2-3 | TRBV6-5 | TGTGCCAGCAGTTACTCAGGTACCTCCACAGATACGCAGTATTTT | CASSYSGTSTDTQYF
NA | NA | TRBJ2-7 | TRBV2 | TGTGCCAGCAGTGAAGACTACAGTTCCTACGAGCAGTACTTC | CASSEDYSSYEQYF
many | NA | TRBJ2-5 | TRBV7-8 | TGTGCCAGCAGCTTCCCTTACTTTGTGGGGGAGACCCAGTACTTC | CASSFPYFVGETQYF
NA | TRBD2 | TRBJ2-6 | TRBV18 | TGTGCCAGCTCACCTCCATTTGGGGGGGAACCTGGGGCCAACGTCCTGACTTTC | CASSPPFGGEPGANVLTF
NA | NA | TRBJ1-3 | TRBV7-9 | TGTGCCAGCAGCTTATGGGTGGGAACTGGAAACACCATATATTTT | CASSLWVGTGNTIYF
few | TRBD1 | TRBJ1-2 | TRBV12-5 | TGTGCTAGTGGGCCAGGGGGCCACTATGGCTACACCTTC | CASGPGGHYGYTF
many | NA | TRBJ1-4 | TRBV25-1 | TGTGCCAGCAGTGCGACGAGGACTAGTGAAAAACTGTTTTTT | CASSATRTSEKLFF
many | NA | TRBJ2-3 | TRBV6-5 | TGTGCCAGCAGTTACTCCGGACAGACCACAGATACGCAGTATTTT | CASSYSGQTTDTQYF
NA | NA | TRBJ1-5 | TRBV28 | TGTGCCAGCAGACCTACAGGGCAGCCCCAGCATTTT | CASRPTGQPQHF
few | NA | TRBJ2-4 | TRBV7-3 | TGTGCCAGCAGCCCCGGACCAGAAAACATTCAGTACTTC | CASSPGPENIQYF
few | NA | TRBJ1-4 | TRBV20-1 | TGCAGTGCTAGTGGTGGTGAAAAACTGTTTTTT | CSASGGEKLFF
few | NA | TRBJ1-1 | TRBV5-1 | TGCGCCAGCACGCTTCAGCCGACGTCCGGGGATGTGAACACTGAAGCTTTCTTT | CASTLQPTSGDVNTEAFF
many | TRBD1 | TRBJ2-6 | TRBV6-1 | TGTGCCAGCAGTAAGGGGGCTGCAGCCAACGTCCTGACTTTC | CASSKGAAANVLTF
many | TRBD1 | TRBJ2-1 | TRBV7-9 | TGTGCCAGCGGATCAGGGGGCTCCTACAATGAGCAGTTCTTC | CASGSGGSYNEQFF
many | NA | TRBJ2-1 | TRBV11-1 | TGTGCCAGCAGCTTAGTAACAGGACCCCTTTTCTCCTACAATGAGCAGTTCTTC | CASSLVTGPLFSYNEQFF
NA | TRBD2 | TRBJ2-3 | TRBV20-1 | TGCAGTGCAAGAAGACTAGCGGGGGGGGATACGCAGTATTTT | CSARRLAGGDTQYF
few | TRBD1 | TRBJ2-2 | TRBV7-9 | TGTGCCAGCACCAACCGGACAGGGGGCGCGAACACCGGGGAGCTGTTTTTT | CASTNRTGGANTGELFF
NA | NA | TRBJ2-7 | TRBV4-1 | TGCGCCAGCAGCCAAGGGTTGGACAGCTACGAGCAGTACTTC | CASSQGLDSYEQYF
few | TRBD1 | TRBJ2-1 | TRBV29-1 | TGCAGCGGACAGGGGGCGAGATCCGAGAATGAGCAGTTCTTC | CSGQGARSENEQFF
few | NA | TRBJ1-1 | TRBV20-1 | TGCAGTGCTAGATACAGCACTGAAGCTTTCTTT | CSARYSTEAFF
few | NA | TRBJ2-5 | TRBV30 | TGTGCCTGGAGTGCGGATGCTGGGGAGACCCAGTACTTC | CAWSADAGETQYF
few | NA | TRBJ2-3 | TRBV9 | TGTGCCAGCAGCGGGGGGGGCAGGGGCACAGATACGCAGTATTTT | CASSGGGRGTDTQYF
few | NA | TRBJ2-3 | TRBV20-1 | TGCAGTGCTCCCAGTCGGGGAGCTCACACAGATACGCAGTATTTT | CSAPSRGAHTDTQYF
many | NA | TRBJ1-1 | TRBV9 | TGTGCCAGCAGCGTAGATGGGGAACCTAATGAAGCTTTCTTT | CASSVDGEPNEAFF
NA | TRBD2 | TRBJ2-1 | TRBV6-1 | TGTGCCAGCAGGAAGAGCGGGGGTAAGCTCAATGAGCAGTTCTTC | CASRKSGGKLNEQFF
few | NA | TRBJ2-1 | TRBV2 | TGTGCCAGCAGTCGCCCCTCCTACAATGAGCAGTTCTTC | CASSRPSYNEQFF
NA | NA | TRBJ2-5 | TRBV7-9 | TGTGCCAGCAGCCCGACCGGGACGGCCGAGGGAGAGACCCAGTACTTC | CASSPTGTAEGETQYF
NA | TRBD2 | TRBJ2-5 | TRBV29-1 | TGCAGCGTTGAGGGGACTAGCGGGGGGAGCCAGACCCAGTACTTC | CSVEGTSGGSQTQYF
few | NA | TRBJ2-3 | TRBV7-6 | TGTGCCAGCAGCGTAGGTCCTTCGGATACGCAGTATTTT | CASSVGPSDTQYF
few | TRBD2 | TRBJ2-1 | TRBV30 | TGTGCCTGGAGTCCGGGACTACCTCTCAATGAGCAGTTCTTC | CAWSPGLPLNEQFF
few | NA | TRBJ1-3 | TRBV6-2/TRBV6-3 | TGTGCCAGCACTGGAAACACCATATATTTT | CASTGNTIYF
few | TRBD1 | TRBJ2-3 | TRBV3-1 | TGTGCCAGCAGCCAAGTGGGGACAGGGCTGGATACGCAGTATTTT | CASSQVGTGLDTQYF
NA | TRBD1 | TRBJ1-4 | TRBV5-1 | TGCGCCAGCAGCTTGGCAGGGACAGGGGAAGAAAAACTGTTTTTT | CASSLAGTGEEKLFF